One sample yielded the 18 T cell receptor beta chains listed below, sequenced in a study of blood T cell repertoires in COVID-19. Measured with immunoSEQ multiplex PCR; TCRdb has only the in-frame clones, and not every one. Seen here are about 140,000 clones, around 81% observed once, and the top ten hold 7.5% to 8.5%. Sample: peripheral blood. These receptors were taken from a human donor in a cohort sampled during active COVID-19.

The gene calls are TRBV6-6 and TRBJ2-7; tentative D call: TRBD2 (6 bases). The CDR3 covers 14 residues. V lost 5 bases, J lost 2 bases, and 13 bases lay in between. Germline assignment: CDR1 MNHNY and CDR2 SVGAGI (reference sequence). CDR3 amino acids: CASSTGGNTYEQYF. The CDR3 DNA follows: TGTGCCAGCAGTACTGGAGGGAACACCTACGAGCAGTACTTC.

The V gene is TRBV7-9, the J gene TRBJ2-3, with 9 bases identical to TRBD2. The CDR3 loop spans 15 amino acids. In germline, CDR1 is SEHNR, CDR2 FQNEAQ (reference sequence). V was clipped by 2 bases and J by 5 bases; unmatched bases: 5. CDR3 sequence reads: CASSLRTSVQDTQYF. The CDR3 DNA sequence: TGTGCCAGCAGCTTAAGGACTAGCGTTCAAGATACGCAGTATTTT.

This chain links TRBV5-1 with TRBJ1-3; D is uncertain. Germline V gives CDR1 SGHRS, CDR2 YFSETQ. The CDR3 runs to 14 residues. Trimming pared 0 bases from V and 0 bases from J, leaving 4 bases between. The chain's CDR3 is CASSLDNSGNTIYF. The CDR3 region has the DNA TGCGCCAGCAGCTTGGACAACTCTGGAAACACCATATATTTT.

The table lists this clone with a count of one. This sequence joins TRBV28 and TRBJ2-7; D gene uncertain. Trimming removed 4 bases at V and 3 bases at J, with 13 bases between. The germline V gene encodes CDR1 MDHEN and CDR2 SYDVKM. The CDR3 loop spans 14 amino acids. Here the CDR3 reads CASSSSPRLYEQYF. CDR3 in DNA: TGTGCCAGCAGTTCGTCACCAAGACTCTACGAGCAGTACTTC.

The V and J genes are TRBV3-1 (or the pseudogene TRBV3-2) and TRBJ1-2, with 9 bases fitting TRBD1. V lost 4 bases to trimming and J lost 3 bases; unmatched junction nucleotides: 6. The CDR3 contains 15 residues. Germline-derived CDR1 and CDR2 are LGHDT and YNNKEL (reference sequence). The CDR3: CASSLRQGGDYGYTF. The CDR3 DNA follows: TGTGCCAGCAGCCTGAGACAGGGGGGGGACTATGGCTACACCTTC.

This clone has only a few counts. The genes are TRBV19 and TRBJ1-1; D uncertain. V gave up 4 bases and J gave up 3 bases, with 15 bases separating them. The CDR3 is 15 residues long. Germline-derived CDR1 and CDR2 are LNHDA and SQIVND (reference sequence). The CDR3 protein is CASSTLSPGDTEAFF. For the CDR3, the DNA is TGTGCCAGTAGTACTCTAAGCCCGGGAGACACTGAAGCTTTCTTT.

The V and J genes are TRBV5-4 and TRBJ2-1, with 8 bases that match TRBD1. The CDR3 is made up of 14 amino acids. J lost 9 bases, V lost 4 bases, and 9 bases had no gene match. The germline V gene encodes CDR1 SGHNT and CDR2 YYREEE (reference sequence). The chain's CDR3 is CASSLQGARSEQFF. CDR3 DNA sequence: TGTGCCAGCAGCCTTCAGGGGGCGCGCAGTGAGCAGTTCTTC.

This clone was observed a single time. The chain has TRBV11-3 and TRBJ2-3; TRBD2 agrees at 12 bases. V shed 5 bases and J 4 bases; nucleotides not matched to a gene: 4. This CDR3 is 15 amino acids long. Germline lookup yields CDR1 SGHNT and CDR2 YENEEA. The CDR3 here is CASSRLAGVADTQYF. The CDR3 DNA reads as TGTGCCAGCAGCAGACTAGCGGGGGTCGCAGATACGCAGTATTTT.

The chain combines TRBV10-3 with TRBJ1-2; possible D gene TRBD1, 6 bases. The CDR3 loop spans 13 amino acids. Deletions cut 4 bases from V and 2 bases from J, with 8 bases between. The germline V gene encodes CDR1 ENHRY and CDR2 SYGVKD. CDR3 loop: CAISGRGNYGYTF. As DNA, the CDR3 is TGTGCCATCAGTGGAAGGGGGAACTATGGCTACACCTTC.

The chain uses TRBV6-5 and TRBJ1-2, with TRBD1 identical over 9 bases. J gave up 4 bases and V 4 bases, and 7 bases lay outside the gene matches. The CDR3 covers 15 residues. CDR1 is MNHEY and CDR2 is SVGAGI in the germline V gene. CDR3 amino acids: CASSFRGQGGYGYTF. The CDR3 DNA sequence: TGTGCCAGCAGTTTCAGGGGACAGGGAGGCTATGGCTACACCTTC.

This chain connects TRBV6-5 to TRBJ2-7; 9 bases line up with TRBD1. Germline values: CDR1 MNHEY, CDR2 SVGAGI. The ends lost 4 bases at V and 6 bases at J; junction bases unmatched: 13. CDR3 length: 16 residues. The CDR3 nucleotides read TGTGCCAGCAGTTTCCTCCCCGGGACAGGGTCTATCGAGCAGTACTTC. Its translation is CASSFLPGTGSIEQYF.

The chain uses TRBV2 and TRBJ2-7; D unclear. V lost 4 bases and J 7 bases, leaving 8 bases between the germline ends. This CDR3 spans 11 amino acids. The germline V gene encodes CDR1 SNHLY and CDR2 FYNNEI. CDR3 sequence reads: CASSVQLEQYF. Here the CDR3 DNA reads TGTGCCAGCAGTGTCCAGTTGGAGCAGTACTTC.

This chain joins TRBV3-1 (or the pseudogene TRBV3-2) and TRBJ2-3; 8 nucleotides align to TRBD1. The junction had 2 bases not matched to a gene; V was cut back by 6 bases and J by 3 bases. CDR3 length equals 13 residues. Germline V gene data show CDR1 as LGHDT and CDR2 as YNNKEL (reference sequence). CDR3 protein: CASRRQGTDTQYF. CDR3 DNA sequence: TGTGCCAGCAGAAGACAGGGGACAGATACGCAGTATTTT.

CDR3 sequence: CASSSYAGTDTQYF. The CDR3 DNA sequence: TGCGCCAGCAGCTCTTATGCAGGGACAGATACGCAGTATTTT. V and J are TRBV5-1 and TRBJ2-3, with D possibly matching TRBD1 (5 bases). The ends were cut back, 3 bases at V and 3 bases at J, with 11 bases in the middle. Germline CDR1 is SGHRS and CDR2 is YFSETQ. The length of the CDR3 is 14 residues.

V gene TRBV7-2 combines with J gene TRBJ1-5; D not certain. V lost 3 bases, J lost 6 bases, and 12 bases lay in between. Germline values: CDR1 SGHTA, CDR2 FQGNSA. This CDR3 region has 14 residues. The CDR3 bases are TGTGCCAGCAGCTTGGCTGGCCCCCTTCAGCCCCAGCATTTT. Its protein is CASSLAGPLQPQHF. Based on the CDR3 plus reference TRBV7-2 and TRBJ1-5, the full variable domain is GAGVSQSPSNKVTEKGKDVELRCDPISGHTALYWYRQSLGQGLEFLIYFQGNSAPDKSGLPSDRFSAERTGGSVSTLTIQRTQQEDSAVYLCASSLAGPLQPQHFGDGTRLSIL.

The gene calls are TRBV10-3 and TRBJ1-3, with TRBD1 as a possible D gene (6 bases). The CDR3 is 14 residues long. Germline CDR1 and CDR2: ENHRY and SYGVKD. Trimming removed 2 bases from V and 2 bases from J, with 7 bases in between. The CDR3: CAISETGTGNTIYF. The CDR3 DNA sequence: TGTGCCATCAGTGAGACAGGGACTGGAAACACCATATATTTT.

V and J are TRBV2 and TRBJ2-1, with 9 bases identical to TRBD1. Germline CDR1 and CDR2: SNHLY and FYNNEI. There are 13 residues in the CDR3. After removal of 7 bases from V and 6 bases from J, the junction contained 4 bases not matched to a gene. CDR3 sequence reads: CASTRTGANEQFF. DNA for the CDR3: TGTGCCAGCACTAGGACAGGGGCCAATGAGCAGTTCTTC.

The chain couples TRBV25-1 to TRBJ2-7; weak D call: TRBD1 (5 bases). CDR3 size: 14 residues. Trimming stripped 7 bases from V and 3 bases from J, with 16 bases between. Germline V gene data show CDR1 as MGHDK and CDR2 as SYGVNS. The CDR3 loop is CASTHPGLGYEQYF. CDR3 coding DNA: TGTGCCAGCACGCATCCAGGGCTCGGCTACGAGCAGTACTTC.